These 30 T cell receptor beta chains share one sample of origin, sequenced in a study of regulatory T cells in long-lasting Graves disease. The time point: persistent/refractory GD, antithyroid drugs over 5 years with positive TRAb. The TCR library was prepared using RNA isolated from PBMCs. Library construction for TCR beta used iRepertoire HTBI primers and Arm-PCR of CDR3 regions. TCRdb re-called the multiplex PCR reads with MiXCR, one entry per CDR3 protein. In the table there are about 660,000 distinct CDR3 sequences, around 30% of which are singletons. The sequencing used peripheral blood mononuclear cells (PBMCs), collected when the disease was refractory, from a patient treated with antithyroid drugs. These receptor sequences come from a female donor with Graves disease.

This clonotype was recorded many times. The chain couples TRBV24-1 to TRBJ2-5; 8 bases map to TRBD2. V lost 3 bases and J lost 3; bases outside the gene matches: 2. CDR1 is KGHDR, CDR2 SFDVKD, per germline. The CDR3 loop spans 14 amino acids. CDR3 bases: TGTGCCACCAGTGATGGAGCGGGAGAAGAGACCCAGTACTTC. Its translation is CATSDGAGEETQYF.

Concerning this clonotype: One end of the junction fails to match germline, which may point to a read error. V gene TRBV7-3 combines with J gene TRBJ2-1, with D possibly being TRBD2 (5 bases). Per germline, CDR1 SGHTA and CDR2 FQGTGA. CDR3 length: 13 residues. CDR3 bases: TGTGCCAGCAGCAGTGAGGGTTACAATGAGCAGTCCTTC. Its translation is CASSSEGYNEQSF.

At least ten counts were recorded for this clonotype. The J gene is TRBJ1-5, the V gene TRBV28; unclear D gene. The CDR3 sequence is 12 residues long. Per the germline V gene, CDR1 is MDHEN and CDR2 is SYDVKM. With 8 bases removed from V and 9 bases from J, the gap between germline ends came to 14 bases. CDR3 sequence reads: CASHQGGRPQHF. The CDR3 DNA sequence: TGTGCCAGCCACCAAGGCGGTCGGCCCCAGCATTTT.

V usage is TRBV5-4 and J usage is TRBJ1-2, with 8 bases aligning to TRBD1. The V segment lost 0 bases and the J segment 14 bases; nucleotides outside the gene matches: 6. Germline CDR1 and CDR2: SGHNT and YYREEE (reference sequence). This CDR3 is 12 amino acids long. As DNA, the CDR3 is TGTGCCAGCAGCTTGGGGGGGACAGGCGGAACCTTC. Protein: CASSLGGTGGTF. Filled out from reference TRBV5-4 and TRBJ1-2, the complete variable domain reads ETGVTQSPTHLIKTRGQQVTLRCSSQSGHNTVSWYQQALGQGPQFIFQYYREEENGRGNFPPRFSGLQFPNYSSELNVNALELDDSALYLCASSLGGTGGTFGSGTRLTVV.

A few counts support this clonotype. J is TRBJ2-7 and V is TRBV11-2; 10 positions match TRBD2. V lost 5 bases to trimming and J lost 3 bases; unmatched junction nucleotides: 13. This CDR3 spans 17 amino acids. In germline, CDR1 is SGHAT, CDR2 FQNNGV. CDR3 protein: CASSTLRGTSANYEQYF. CDR3 nucleotides: TGTGCCAGCAGCACCCTTAGAGGGACTAGCGCGAACTACGAGCAGTACTTC.

This clonotype was counted only a few times. J is TRBJ2-7 and V is TRBV6-1; TRBD1 matches 7 bases. CDR1 and CDR2 (germline): MNHNS, SASEGT. The CDR3 consists of 11 residues. The J segment lost 2 bases and the V segment lost 10 bases, leaving 2 bases of the junction unmatched. CDR3 protein: CATQGAYEQYF. The CDR3 DNA is TGTGCCACCCAGGGGGCCTACGAGCAGTACTTC.

The chain carries TRBV5-6 and TRBJ2-4; unclear D gene. V lost 0 bases and J 7 bases, leaving 11 bases between the germline ends. The CDR3 is 14 amino acids. CDR1 is SGHDT and CDR2 is YYEEEE in the germline V gene. CDR3 DNA: TGTGCCAGCAGCTTGGGTAGCAGAGTCAACATTCAGTACTTC. Protein sequence: CASSLGSRVNIQYF.

This clonotype showed up many times. In DNA form, the CDR3 reads TGTGCCAGCAGCTTAGCGCGCGCAGGGATGAACACTGAAGCTTTCTTT. This sequence encodes CASSLARAGMNTEAFF. This chain joins TRBV7-8 and TRBJ1-1; the D gene is possibly TRBD1 (5 bases). The V and J ends lost 0 bases and 0 bases respectively, with 11 bases between them. The CDR3 runs to 16 residues. Germline CDR1 reads SGHVS; CDR2 reads FQNEAQ.

Details on this clonotype: One base away lies a much larger clone, so this may be a sequencing read error. The rearrangement links TRBV11-1 to TRBJ1-1; TRBD1 matches 8 bases. The CDR3 spans 14 residues. Unmatched junction bases numbered 3, after V lost 5 bases and J lost 1 base. Germline values: CDR1 SGHAT, CDR2 FQDESV (reference sequence). CDR3 amino acids: CASSMTGANTEAFF. As DNA, the CDR3 is TGTGCCAGCAGCATGACAGGGGCGAACACTGAAGCTTTCTTT.

This clonotype was counted a single time. The chain recombines TRBV20-1 with TRBJ1-6, with D perhaps matching TRBD1 (6 bases). Germline V gene sequence: CDR1 DFQATT, CDR2 SNEGSKA (reference sequence). The V gene lost 3 bases and the J gene lost 8 bases, with 17 bases spanning the gap. CDR3 size: 15 residues. Written as DNA, the CDR3 is TGCAGTGCTAGTGGGGGCCGCGGATGGGATTCACCCCTCCACTTT. Amino acid sequence: CSASGGRGWDSPLHF.

This clonotype was detected a few times. The rearrangement links TRBV12-5 to TRBJ1-2; D gene ambiguous. V was clipped by 6 bases and J by 6 bases, with 14 bases between them. This CDR3 is built from 13 residues. Germline lookup yields CDR1 LGHNT and CDR2 FRNRAP. The CDR3 reads CASGAATPHGYTF. CDR3 DNA: TGTGCTAGTGGGGCAGCAACCCCACATGGCTACACCTTC.

In its sample, this clonotype was seen a few times. This sequence joins TRBV7-9 and TRBJ1-2; tentatively, D is TRBD1 (6 bases). Per germline, CDR1 SEHNR and CDR2 FQNEAQ (reference sequence). CDR3 length: 15 residues. V was trimmed by 11 bases and J by 4 bases, leaving 23 bases between them. The CDR3 sequence: CAAGEGLQGLYGYTF. The CDR3 DNA reads as TGTGCCGCTGGAGAGGGCCTACAGGGCCTCTATGGCTACACCTTC.

CDR3 in amino acids: CASSLALANTGELFF. The DNA of the CDR3 is TGCGCCAGCAGCTTGGCTCTCGCGAACACCGGGGAGCTGTTTTTT. This chain links TRBV5-1 with TRBJ2-2; D ambiguous. The CDR3 loop spans 15 amino acids. Trimming stripped 0 bases from V and 0 bases from J, with 6 bases between. Germline V CDR1 and CDR2: SGHRS, YFSETQ.

This clonotype came up a few times. The chain uses TRBV30 and TRBJ1-4; D may be TRBD1 (5 bases). The CDR3 spans 16 residues. Trimming removed 4 bases at V and 5 bases at J, with 20 bases between. The V gene's germline CDR1 is GTSNPN and CDR2 SVGIG (reference sequence). Here the CDR3 reads CAWTVVVADKNEKLFF. The DNA for the CDR3 is TGTGCCTGGACTGTCGTAGTGGCGGACAAAAATGAAAAACTGTTTTTT. Looking up the rest from reference TRBV30 and TRBJ1-4 gives the full variable domain: SQTIHQWPATLVQPVGSPLSLECTVEGTSNPNLYWYRQAAGRGLQLLFYSVGIGQISSEVPQNLSASRPQDRQFILSSKKLLLSDSGFYLCAWTVVVADKNEKLFFGSGTQLSVL.

The rearrangement joins TRBV29-1 to TRBJ1-5; maybe TRBD1 (5 bases). Trimming took 7 bases from V and 0 from J, leaving 10 bases between them. This CDR3 comprises 13 residues. Germline V gene lookup returns CDR1 SQVTM and CDR2 ANQGSEA. CDR3 coding DNA: TGCAGCGCTTCAGGGAGTAGCAATCAGCCCCAGCATTTT. This encodes CSASGSSNQPQHF.

This chain connects TRBV12-3 or TRBV12-4 to TRBJ2-1; 10 bases line up with TRBD2. The V gene end was trimmed by 6 bases and the J gene end by 4 bases; junction bases not matched to a gene: 6. The CDR3 is made up of 15 amino acids. The CDR3 loop is CASRPTSGMYNEQFF. DNA for the CDR3: TGTGCCAGCAGGCCCACTAGCGGGATGTACAATGAGCAGTTCTTC.

V is TRBV19 and J is TRBJ2-2, with D possibly being TRBD1 or TRBD2 (5 bases each). CDR3 length equals 15 residues. The germline CDR1 and CDR2 sequences are LNHDA and SQIVND (reference sequence). V was pared by 7 bases and J by 7 bases, with 19 bases between. Here the CDR3 reads CASIPRGAAYGELFF. In DNA, the CDR3 is TGTGCCAGTATTCCTAGAGGGGCTGCATACGGGGAGCTGTTTTTT. Together with reference TRBV19 and TRBJ2-2, the CDR3 gives the full variable domain: DGGITQSPKYLFRKEGQNVTLSCEQNLNHDAMYWYRQDPGQGLRLIYYSQIVNDFQKGDIAEGYSVSREKKESFPLTVTSAQKNPTAFYLCASIPRGAAYGELFFGEGSRLTVL.

The J gene is TRBJ2-2, the V gene TRBV3-1; D is uncertain. CDR3 length equals 13 residues. The ends were cut back, 2 bases at V and 6 bases at J, with 7 bases in the middle. Per the germline V gene, CDR1 is LGHDT and CDR2 is YNNKEL (reference sequence). The CDR3 DNA reads TGTGCCAGCAGCCAAACAAGACCCGGGGAGCTGTTTTTT. It specifies CASSQTRPGELFF.

The chain uses TRBV6-1 and TRBJ1-1, with D possibly matching TRBD1 (5 bases). Germline V gene data show CDR1 as MNHNS and CDR2 as SASEGT. The germline V and J ends were trimmed by 8 bases and 5 bases, with 15 bases remaining between them. CDR3 length equals 13 residues. The CDR3 here is CASLEGSRTEAFF. DNA of the CDR3: TGTGCCAGCCTTGAGGGGTCCAGGACTGAAGCTTTCTTT.

The chain uses TRBV20-1 and TRBJ1-3; possibly TRBD1 for D (6 bases). Germline loops: CDR1 DFQATT, CDR2 SNEGSKA (reference sequence). The V gene lost 2 bases and the J gene lost 7 bases, with 12 bases spanning the gap. The CDR3 loop spans 13 amino acids. CDR3 nucleotides: TGCAGTGCTAGACAGGGGACCCAGAACACCATATATTTT. Translating it yields CSARQGTQNTIYF.

This clonotype has a handful of counts. The genes are TRBV6-1 and TRBJ2-7; 16 bases align to TRBD2. Looked up from germline, CDR1 is MNHNS and CDR2 is SASEGT. This CDR3 spans 20 amino acids. The J segment lost 5 bases and the V segment lost 1 base, leaving 14 bases of the junction unmatched. The CDR3 DNA sequence: TGTGCCAGCAGTGAAGGCCTCCCGGGACTAGCGGGAGGGCCAAAGAACGAGCAGTACTTC. Protein: CASSEGLPGLAGGPKNEQYF.

The chain combines TRBV25-1 with TRBJ2-7; 7 bases match TRBD1. The CDR3 has 15 amino acids. CDR1 is MGHDK and CDR2 is SYGVNS in the germline V gene. J lost 3 bases, V lost 3 bases, and 8 bases had no gene match. The DNA of the CDR3 is TGTGCCAGCAGTGAGAATGTGGGACAGTTCTACGAGCAGTACTTC. It codes for CASSENVGQFYEQYF.

The table lists this clonotype with many counts. This chain uses TRBV28 with TRBJ1-2; 8 nucleotides line up with TRBD1. CDR1 MDHEN and CDR2 SYDVKM come from the germline V gene. Trimming took 11 bases from V and 8 from J; bases not matched to a gene: 13. There are 13 residues in the CDR3. The DNA for the CDR3 is TGTGCCGTTTCGAAAGGACAGGGAAGAGGCTACACCTTC. It encodes CAVSKGQGRGYTF.

The table lists this clonotype with a few counts. This chain joins TRBV2 and TRBJ2-7, with 11 positions matching TRBD2. CDR3 size: 16 residues. Per germline, CDR1 SNHLY and CDR2 FYNNEI. The V and J ends lost 6 bases and 6 bases, in that order; junction bases with no gene match: 13. The CDR3 spells CASSSPGLAVRGEQYF. CDR3 in DNA: TGTGCCAGCAGCTCACCGGGACTAGCGGTCCGCGGCGAGCAGTACTTC.

The chain links TRBV19 to TRBJ1-1; the match to TRBD1 covers 12 bases. Germline CDR1 LNHDA, CDR2 SQIVND (reference sequence). J was trimmed by 5 bases and V by 3 bases; bases with no gene match: 13. The CDR3 is 18 residues long. The CDR3 protein is CASSIYPRDRGQETEAFF. CDR3 nucleotide sequence: TGTGCCAGTAGTATCTACCCCCGGGACAGGGGGCAGGAAACTGAAGCTTTCTTT.

The V gene is TRBV7-9, the J gene TRBJ1-6; D is ambiguous. Trimming stripped 7 bases from V and 7 bases from J, with 17 bases between. The CDR3 is made up of 15 amino acids. Germline CDR1 and CDR2: SEHNR and FQNEAQ (reference sequence). The chain's CDR3 is CASKAPGGRNSPLHF. The CDR3 nucleotides are TGTGCCAGCAAGGCCCCGGGCGGGAGAAATTCACCCCTCCACTTT.

This clonotype was seen once. This CDR3 reads CASSTTVASNQPQHF. In nucleotides, the CDR3 is TGTGCCAGTAGTACCACCGTAGCTAGCAATCAGCCCCAGCATTTT. The chain links TRBV19 to TRBJ1-5; D unclear. Trimming took 4 bases from V and 0 from J, leaving 10 bases between them. Germline values: CDR1 LNHDA, CDR2 SQIVND (reference sequence). This CDR3 is built from 15 residues.

V gene TRBV7-9 combines with J gene TRBJ1-1; 7 bases line up with TRBD1. V shed 4 bases and J 10 bases; nucleotides not matched to a gene: 3. Germline V gene data show CDR1 as SEHNR and CDR2 as FQNEAQ (reference sequence). The CDR3 totals 11 residues. For the CDR3, the DNA is TGTGCCAGCAGCTGGGACAGAGGAGCTTTCTTT. This codes for CASSWDRGAFF.

This clonotype was detected only once. This rearrangement joins TRBV7-2 to TRBJ1-1, with D unclear. CDR1 and CDR2 from the germline V gene are SGHTA and FQGNSA. Trimming took 3 bases from V and 4 from J, leaving 15 bases between them. The CDR3 is made up of 15 amino acids. For the CDR3, the DNA is TGTGCCAGCAGCTTTGAGACAAGGATGGGCACTGAAGCTTTCTTT. Translated: CASSFETRMGTEAFF.

The sample holds a few counts of this clonotype. V and J are TRBV12-3 or TRBV12-4 and TRBJ1-5; 10 bases are a match to TRBD1. This CDR3 has 15 residues. V lost 5 bases, J lost 7 bases, and 8 bases stayed unmatched. In DNA, the CDR3 is TGTGCCAGCAGTACTAGGACAGGGGGAGACCAGCCCCAGCATTTT. Translating it yields CASSTRTGGDQPQHF.